Below, 18 T cell receptor beta chains from the same sample are listed, as sequenced in a study of cytomegalovirus exposure and HLA in healthy donors. The PCR used 60 Vbeta and 13 Jbeta primers. The table came from immunoSEQ multiplex PCR; TCRdb's copy has only in-frame clones and leaves some out. Of about 160,000 clones listed, around 84% are singletons. What was sequenced was PBMCs. Source of these receptors: a man between 18 and 29 years old in good health and CMV-seronegative.

The chain uses TRBV10-2 and TRBJ2-5; 7 bases agree with TRBD1. Germline V gives CDR1 WSHSY, CDR2 SAAADI. V dropped 8 bases and J dropped 4; count of bases not matched to a gene: 4. The CDR3 extends over 12 amino acids. CDR3 DNA sequence: TGCGCCAGCCGGACAGGCGTAGAGACCCAGTACTTC. Its translation is CASRTGVETQYF.

The table lists this clone with a few counts. The chain uses TRBV28 and TRBJ2-5; 8 bases agree with TRBD1. The CDR3 sequence is 15 residues long. V trimming: 5 bases; J trimming: 7 bases; junction bases outside the gene matches: 12. Germline V lookup: CDR1 MDHEN, CDR2 SYDVKM. This CDR3 is CASSAYYRGSGTQYF. Here the CDR3 DNA reads TGTGCCAGCAGTGCCTATTACAGGGGGTCGGGGACCCAGTACTTC.

The V call is TRBV9, the J call TRBJ2-7; D remains ambiguous. The length of the CDR3 is 13 residues. Germline CDR1 is SGDLS and CDR2 is YYNGEE. Between the trimmed V and J ends, which lost 0 bases and 2 bases, there was a span of 6 bases. The DNA for the CDR3 is TGTGCCAGCAGCGTAGGCAGTACCTACGAGCAGTACTTC. Its translation is CASSVGSTYEQYF.

The chain employs TRBV18 and TRBJ2-2; D remains unclear. Germline V gene data show CDR1 as KGHSH and CDR2 as LQKENI. The length of the CDR3 is 14 residues. V gave up 0 bases and J gave up 5 bases, with 7 bases separating them. The DNA of the CDR3 is TGTGCCAGCTCACCACCGAGCGTAACCGGGGAGCTGTTTTTT. It is translated as CASSPPSVTGELFF.

The chain recombines TRBV27 with TRBJ1-2; the D gene is possibly TRBD1 (5 bases). Germline assignment: CDR1 MNHEY and CDR2 SMNVEV (reference sequence). The CDR3 spans 15 residues. Trimming removed 6 bases from V and 5 bases from J, with 19 bases in between. The CDR3 sequence: CASSPAYDSQYGYTF. DNA of the CDR3: TGTGCCAGCAGCCCCGCCTATGACAGCCAGTATGGCTACACCTTC.

J is TRBJ1-1 and V is TRBV19; a possible D gene is TRBD1 (6 bases). The CDR3 loop spans 11 amino acids. Germline V gives CDR1 LNHDA, CDR2 SQIVND (reference sequence). V was pared by 4 bases and J by 14 bases, with 14 bases between. The CDR3 here is CASSTQGGLFF. In nucleotides, the CDR3 is TGTGCCAGTAGTACGCAAGGGGGATTATTCTTT.

The chain couples TRBV5-1 to TRBJ2-7; D is tentatively TRBD1 or TRBD2 (6 bases each). The V gene lost 4 bases and the J gene lost 7 bases, with 15 bases spanning the gap. Per germline, CDR1 SGHRS and CDR2 YFSETQ. CDR3 length equals 13 residues. CDR3 bases: TGCGCCAGCAGCGTGGAGGGGGTAGGGGAGCAGTACTTC. Translating it yields CASSVEGVGEQYF.

This CDR3 reads CASSLQGALSYGYTF. As DNA, the CDR3 is TGTGCCAGCAGCTTACAGGGGGCGCTGAGCTATGGCTACACCTTC. The J gene is TRBJ1-2, the V gene TRBV27; the match to TRBD1 covers 9 bases. CDR3 length equals 15 residues. The V segment lost 6 bases and the J segment 4 bases; nucleotides outside the gene matches: 9. Germline V gene data show CDR1 as MNHEY and CDR2 as SMNVEV (reference sequence).

The chain combines TRBV28 with TRBJ2-5; 12 bases align to TRBD2. The last part of the DNA fits TRBJ2-7 better; the J call may be wrong. Germline-derived CDR1 and CDR2 are MDHEN and SYDVKM. This CDR3 comprises 15 residues. The CDR3 here is CASSLSSGGATEQYF. CDR3 nucleotides: TGTGCCAGCAGTTTGTCTAGCGGGGGGGCTACCGAGCAGTACTTC.

The genes are TRBV27 and TRBJ2-7, with unresolved D. Looked up from germline, CDR1 is MNHEY and CDR2 is SMNVEV (reference sequence). The CDR3 runs to 13 residues. V lost 6 bases to trimming and J lost 3 bases, with 12 bases between them. CDR3 nucleotide sequence: TGTGCCAGCAGCTCAGACAACAGCTACGAGCAGTACTTC. This translates into CASSSDNSYEQYF.

About this clone: The germline gene is not matched at one end of the junction; a read error may be the cause. The genes are TRBV7-9 and TRBJ2-2; D might be TRBD2 (6 bases). The CDR3 contains 16 residues. The germline gives CDR1 SEHNR, CDR2 FQNEAQ (reference sequence). The CDR3 protein is CSSSLASGGNTGELFF. The DNA of the CDR3 is TGTTCCAGCAGCTTAGCGAGCGGAGGGAATACCGGGGAGCTGTTTTTT.

The chain joins TRBV7-3 to TRBJ2-1; 9 positions match TRBD1. Germline loops: CDR1 SGHTA, CDR2 FQGTGA. This CDR3 has 14 residues. The V and J ends lost 0 bases and 6 bases, in that order; junction bases with no gene match: 0. CDR3 nucleotide sequence: TGTGCCAGCAGCTTAACGACAGGGGGCAATGAGCAGTTCTTC. Protein product: CASSLTTGGNEQFF.

The V call is TRBV28, the J call TRBJ1-1; D is uncertain. CDR1 and CDR2 (germline): MDHEN, SYDVKM. CDR3 length equals 12 residues. V lost 7 bases to trimming and J lost 7 bases, with 13 bases between them. The CDR3, as DNA: TGTGCCAGCAACTCCCCTTACGGTGAAGCTTTCTTT. Protein: CASNSPYGEAFF.

The V and J genes are TRBV19 and TRBJ2-2, with TRBD1 as a possible D gene (5 bases). The V and J ends lost 3 bases and 6 bases respectively, with 14 bases between them. The CDR3 is 15 residues long. Germline V lookup: CDR1 LNHDA, CDR2 SQIVND (reference sequence). CDR3 sequence: CASSMKGDQAGELFF. In DNA form, the CDR3 reads TGTGCCAGTAGTATGAAAGGGGATCAAGCCGGGGAGCTGTTTTTT.

The V and J genes are TRBV27 and TRBJ2-3; TRBD1 might be the D (6 bases). Germline values: CDR1 MNHEY, CDR2 SMNVEV (reference sequence). V lost 0 bases and J 0 bases, leaving 10 bases between the germline ends. This CDR3 is built from 16 residues. The CDR3 nucleotides are TGTGCCAGCAGTTTATCCGGACAGTCTAGCACAGATACGCAGTATTTT. It is translated as CASSLSGQSSTDTQYF.

This clone was found a few times. V and J are TRBV5-8 and TRBJ2-5; D perhaps matches TRBD2 (6 bases). Germline loops: CDR1 SGHTS, CDR2 YDEGEE. This CDR3 contains 14 residues. V dropped 0 bases and J dropped 4 bases, with 10 bases sitting between them. The CDR3 protein is CASSLVAGRETQYF. The CDR3 DNA reads as TGTGCCAGCAGCTTGGTTGCGGGGAGAGAGACCCAGTACTTC.

The CDR3 region is CSAGQGPRYF. CDR3 sequence (DNA): TGCAGTGCTGGCCAGGGGCCCCGGTACTTC. The chain has TRBV20-1 and TRBJ2-5; TRBD1 might be the D (6 bases). Germline values: CDR1 DFQATT, CDR2 SNEGSKA (reference sequence). CDR3 length: 10 amino acids. V dropped 5 bases and J dropped 13 bases, with 14 bases sitting between them.

The chain joins TRBV7-2 to TRBJ2-1, with D possibly being TRBD2 (5 bases). Trimming pared 2 bases from V and 0 bases from J, leaving 8 bases between. The CDR3 has 15 residues. Germline V gene lookup returns CDR1 SGHTA and CDR2 FQGNSA. This chain's CDR3 is CASSLPGISYNEQFF. CDR3 in DNA: TGTGCCAGCAGCTTACCCGGGATCTCCTACAATGAGCAGTTCTTC.